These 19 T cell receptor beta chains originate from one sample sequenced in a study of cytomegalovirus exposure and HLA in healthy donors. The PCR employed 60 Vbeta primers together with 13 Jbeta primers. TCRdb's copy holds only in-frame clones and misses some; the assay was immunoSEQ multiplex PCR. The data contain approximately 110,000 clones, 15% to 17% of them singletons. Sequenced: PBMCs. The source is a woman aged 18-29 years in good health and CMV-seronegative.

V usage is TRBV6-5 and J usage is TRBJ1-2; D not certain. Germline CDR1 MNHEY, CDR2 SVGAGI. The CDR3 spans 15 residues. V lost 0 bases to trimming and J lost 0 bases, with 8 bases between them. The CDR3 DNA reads TGTGCCAGCAGTTACTCGACTGGCTCTAACTATGGCTACACCTTC. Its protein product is CASSYSTGSNYGYTF.

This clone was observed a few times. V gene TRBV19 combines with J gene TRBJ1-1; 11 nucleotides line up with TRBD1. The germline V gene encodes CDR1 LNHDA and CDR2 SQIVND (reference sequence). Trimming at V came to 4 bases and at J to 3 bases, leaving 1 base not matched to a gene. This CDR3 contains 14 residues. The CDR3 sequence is CASSKDRGHTEAFF. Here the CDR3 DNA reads TGTGCCAGTAGTAAGGACAGGGGGCACACTGAAGCTTTCTTT.

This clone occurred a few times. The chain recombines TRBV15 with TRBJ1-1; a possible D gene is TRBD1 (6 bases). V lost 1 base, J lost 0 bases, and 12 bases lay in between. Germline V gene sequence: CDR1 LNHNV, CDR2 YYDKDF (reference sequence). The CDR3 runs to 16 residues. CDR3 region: CATSRGWRQVNTEAFF. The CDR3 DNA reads TGTGCCACCAGCAGAGGGTGGCGACAGGTGAACACTGAAGCTTTCTTT.

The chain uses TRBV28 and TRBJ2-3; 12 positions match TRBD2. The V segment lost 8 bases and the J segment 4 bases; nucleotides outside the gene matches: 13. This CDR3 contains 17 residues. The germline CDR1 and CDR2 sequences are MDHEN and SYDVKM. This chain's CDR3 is CASGTTLAGGWADTQYF. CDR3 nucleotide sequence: TGTGCCAGCGGAACTACCCTAGCGGGGGGGTGGGCAGATACGCAGTATTTT.

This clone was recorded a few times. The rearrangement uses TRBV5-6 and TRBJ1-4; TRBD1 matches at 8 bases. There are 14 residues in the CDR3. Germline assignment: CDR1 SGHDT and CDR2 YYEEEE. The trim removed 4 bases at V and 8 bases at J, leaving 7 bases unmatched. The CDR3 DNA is TGTGCCAGCAGCGCACGGACAGGGTTGGAAAAACTGTTTTTT. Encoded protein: CASSARTGLEKLFF.

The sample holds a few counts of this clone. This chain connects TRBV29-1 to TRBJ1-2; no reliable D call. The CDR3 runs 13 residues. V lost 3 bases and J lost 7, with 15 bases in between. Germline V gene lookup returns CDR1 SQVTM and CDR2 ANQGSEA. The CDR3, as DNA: TGCAGCGTTGATTCACCGAGCCCCCCTGGCTACACCTTC. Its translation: CSVDSPSPPGYTF.

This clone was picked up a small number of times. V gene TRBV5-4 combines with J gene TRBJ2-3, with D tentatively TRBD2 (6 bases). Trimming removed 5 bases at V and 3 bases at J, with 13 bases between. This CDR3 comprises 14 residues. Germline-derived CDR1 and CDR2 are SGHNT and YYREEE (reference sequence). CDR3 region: CASRRDSYTDTQYF. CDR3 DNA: TGTGCCAGCAGACGGGACTCCTATACAGATACGCAGTATTTT.

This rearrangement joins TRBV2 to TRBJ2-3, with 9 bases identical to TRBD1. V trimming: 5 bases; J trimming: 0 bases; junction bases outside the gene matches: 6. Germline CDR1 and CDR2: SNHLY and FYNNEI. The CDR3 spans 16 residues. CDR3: CASSLDRGSSTDTQYF. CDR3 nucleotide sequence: TGTGCCAGCAGTCTGGACAGGGGCTCAAGCACAGATACGCAGTATTTT.

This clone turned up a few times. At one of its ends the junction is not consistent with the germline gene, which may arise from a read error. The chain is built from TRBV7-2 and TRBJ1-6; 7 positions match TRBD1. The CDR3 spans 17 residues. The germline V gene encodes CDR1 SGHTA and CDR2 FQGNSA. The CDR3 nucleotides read TGTGCCAGCAGCCTTCCTTCAGGGGGTGGACGGAATTCACCCCTCCCCTTT. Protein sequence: CASSLPSGGGRNSPLPF.

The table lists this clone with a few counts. CDR3 sequence reads: CAWTFGQRMEGYTF. CDR3 bases: TGTGCCTGGACCTTCGGACAAAGGATGGAGGGCTACACCTTC. The chain has TRBV30 and TRBJ1-2; D perhaps matches TRBD1 (5 bases). The CDR3 sequence is 14 residues long. The ends were cut back, 4 bases at V and 8 bases at J, with 20 bases in the middle. Germline loops: CDR1 GTSNPN, CDR2 SVGIG (reference sequence).

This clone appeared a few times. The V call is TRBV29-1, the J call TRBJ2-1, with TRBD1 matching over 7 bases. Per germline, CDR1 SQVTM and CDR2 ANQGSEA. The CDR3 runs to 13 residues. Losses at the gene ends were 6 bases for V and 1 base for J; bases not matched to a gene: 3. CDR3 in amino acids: CSVTGQSYNEQFF. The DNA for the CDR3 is TGCAGCGTCACGGGACAGTCCTACAATGAGCAGTTCTTC.

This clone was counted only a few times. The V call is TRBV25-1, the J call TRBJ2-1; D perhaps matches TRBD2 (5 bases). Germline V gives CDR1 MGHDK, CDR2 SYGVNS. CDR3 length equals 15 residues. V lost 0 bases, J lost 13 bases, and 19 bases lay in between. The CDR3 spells CASSEYEGLRETQFF. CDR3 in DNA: TGTGCCAGCAGTGAATACGAGGGTTTAAGGGAGACCCAGTTCTTC.

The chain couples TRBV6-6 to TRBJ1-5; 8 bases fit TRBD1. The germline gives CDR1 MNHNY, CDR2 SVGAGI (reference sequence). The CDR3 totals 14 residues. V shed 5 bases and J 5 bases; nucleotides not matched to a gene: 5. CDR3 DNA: TGTGCCAGCAGTCCGACAGGGGAGCATCAGCCCCAGCATTTT. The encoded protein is CASSPTGEHQPQHF.

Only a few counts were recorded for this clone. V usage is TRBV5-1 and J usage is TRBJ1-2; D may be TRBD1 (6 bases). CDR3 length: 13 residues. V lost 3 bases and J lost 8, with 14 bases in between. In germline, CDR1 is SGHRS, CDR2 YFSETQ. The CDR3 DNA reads TGCGCCAGCAGCTCACAGGGCACTGGGGGCTACACCTTC. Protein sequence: CASSSQGTGGYTF.

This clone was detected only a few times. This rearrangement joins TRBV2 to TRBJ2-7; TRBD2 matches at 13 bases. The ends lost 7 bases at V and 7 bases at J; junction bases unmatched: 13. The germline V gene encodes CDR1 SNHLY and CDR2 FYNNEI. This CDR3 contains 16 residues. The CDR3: CASNGRGTSGKGEQYF. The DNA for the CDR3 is TGTGCCAGCAATGGTCGAGGGACTAGCGGGAAAGGAGAGCAGTACTTC. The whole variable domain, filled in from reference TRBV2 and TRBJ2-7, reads EPEVTQTPSHQVTQMGQEVILRCVPISNHLYFYWYRQILGQKVEFLVSFYNNEISEKSEIFDDQFSVERPDGSNFTLKIRSTKLEDSAMYFCASNGRGTSGKGEQYFGPGTRLTVT.

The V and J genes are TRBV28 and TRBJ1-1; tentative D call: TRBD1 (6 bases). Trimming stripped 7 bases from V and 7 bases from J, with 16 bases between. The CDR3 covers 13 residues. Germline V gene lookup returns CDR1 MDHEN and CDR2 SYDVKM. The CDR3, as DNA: TGTGCCAGCAAGAAACAGGGTCCGAATGAAGCTTTCTTT. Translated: CASKKQGPNEAFF.

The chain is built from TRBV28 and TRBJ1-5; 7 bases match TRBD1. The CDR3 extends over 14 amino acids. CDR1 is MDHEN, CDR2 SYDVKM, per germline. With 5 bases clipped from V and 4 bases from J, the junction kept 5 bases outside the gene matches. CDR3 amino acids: CASSTPTGNQPQHF. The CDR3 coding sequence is TGTGCCAGCAGTACACCGACAGGGAATCAGCCCCAGCATTTT.

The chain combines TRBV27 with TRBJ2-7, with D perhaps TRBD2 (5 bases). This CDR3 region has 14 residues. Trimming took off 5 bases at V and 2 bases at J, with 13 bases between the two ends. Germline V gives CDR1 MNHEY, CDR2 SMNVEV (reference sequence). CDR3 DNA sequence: TGTGCCAGCAGTCCAGGATACGGGACCTACGAGCAGTACTTC. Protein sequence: CASSPGYGTYEQYF.

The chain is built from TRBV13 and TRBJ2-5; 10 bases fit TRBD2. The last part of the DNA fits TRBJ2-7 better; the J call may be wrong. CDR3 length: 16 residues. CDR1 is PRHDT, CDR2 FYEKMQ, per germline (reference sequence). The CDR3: CASSPVPPVAGGEQYF. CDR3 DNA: TGTGCCAGCTCTCCTGTTCCCCCGGTAGCGGGAGGCGAGCAGTACTTC.